The source of this TCR beta chain is a study of blood T cell repertoires in COVID-19. In the study overall: Sources were T cells, B-cell-depleted T cells, or PBMCs; the material itself was cDNA or gDNA.

Membership in each cohort depended on participant-reported clinical history. In the authors' methods: How many nucleated cells were present was estimated from reference gene primer amplification. Profiled with immunoSEQ multiplex PCR; TCRdb holds only in-frame clones, not every one. The V and J calls and the clone size are those of that table, but D and trimming were determined from the DNA. The sample lists about 250,000 clones, approximately 90% seen once, with 15% to 18% in the top ten. This CDR3 is built from 12 residues. The V and J ends lost 6 bases and 5 bases respectively, with 10 bases between them.

The sample taken for sequencing was PBMCs or T cells enriched from blood (not recorded which). This chain links TRBV12-3 or TRBV12-4 with TRBJ1-2, with unresolved D. The sequence derives from a young man who had recovered from COVID-19. CDR3 amino acids: CASSSGEYGYTF. CDR3 bases: TGTGCCAGCAGCTCCGGGGAATATGGCTACACCTTC.